The next 27 T cell receptor beta chains were all read from a single sample in a study of blood T cell repertoires in COVID-19. Sequencing used immunoSEQ multiplex PCR; TCRdb keeps in-frame clones, though not all of them. Here the sample spans about 120,000 clones, about 85% being singletons. The source material was peripheral blood. The source of these receptors is a human donor in a cohort sampled during active COVID-19.

The rearrangement uses TRBV11-2 and TRBJ2-1, with TRBD2 matching 7 bases. The ends lost 3 bases at V and 4 bases at J; junction bases unmatched: 6. The germline gives CDR1 SGHAT, CDR2 FQNNGV. The CDR3 is 15 amino acids. The CDR3 sequence is CASSFSGTPYNEQFF. The CDR3 DNA reads TGTGCCAGCAGCTTCAGCGGGACCCCTTACAATGAGCAGTTCTTC.

The chain has TRBV19 and TRBJ2-6, with D unclear. The CDR3 runs to 16 residues. Germline lookup yields CDR1 LNHDA and CDR2 SQIVND (reference sequence). V lost 4 bases, J lost 0 bases, and 10 bases lay in between. CDR3 sequence: CASSTIVSSGANVLTF. CDR3 bases: TGTGCCAGTAGTACAATAGTATCCTCTGGGGCCAACGTCCTGACTTTC.

The chain joins TRBV21-1 to TRBJ1-3; the tabulated D call, TRBD1, remains unverified against the DNA. TRBV21-1 is reported as a pseudogene. The CDR3 has 17 amino acids. CDR3 in amino acids: CASSPGQGEGGGNTIYF. In DNA form, the CDR3 reads TGTGCCAGCAGCCCGGGACAGGGGGAAGGAGGAGGAAACACCATATATTTT.

The chain joins TRBV20-1 to TRBJ2-5; 7 positions agree with TRBD2. The V segment lost 5 bases and the J segment 2 bases; nucleotides outside the gene matches: 14. The germline V gene encodes CDR1 DFQATT and CDR2 SNEGSKA (reference sequence). This CDR3 is 16 amino acids long. The CDR3 spells CSACGVGGEYQETQYF. In nucleotides, the CDR3 is TGCAGTGCTTGTGGCGTTGGGGGGGAGTATCAAGAGACCCAGTACTTC.

This chain uses TRBV6-4 with TRBJ1-2, with 9 bases aligning to TRBD1. The germline CDR1 and CDR2 sequences are MRHNA and SNTAGT. The CDR3 totals 15 residues. With 6 bases clipped from V and 0 bases from J, the junction kept 5 bases outside the gene matches. CDR3: CASRYRDRANYGYTF. The CDR3 region has the DNA TGTGCCAGCAGGTACCGGGACAGGGCTAACTATGGCTACACCTTC.

The genes are TRBV29-1 and TRBJ1-2; 7 nucleotides line up with TRBD1. This CDR3 spans 14 amino acids. The V gene's germline CDR1 is SQVTM and CDR2 ANQGSEA. The V gene end was trimmed by 6 bases and the J gene end by 8 bases; junction bases not matched to a gene: 15. The CDR3 coding sequence is TGCAGCGTCTCTCTGAGAGACAGGGTGGGGGGCTACACCTTC. Protein product: CSVSLRDRVGGYTF.

This clone showed up just a few times. The chain is built from TRBV5-1 and TRBJ2-1, with TRBD2 identical over 11 bases. Germline V gives CDR1 SGHRS, CDR2 YFSETQ. CDR3 length: 16 residues. V was pared by 2 bases and J by 7 bases, with 8 bases of the junction left unmatched. DNA of the CDR3: TGCGCCAGCAGCTTAGGTACTAGCGGGAGAGGGAATGAGCAGTTCTTC. Amino acids: CASSLGTSGRGNEQFF.

The V and J genes are TRBV19 and TRBJ2-1; 7 bases fit TRBD1. This CDR3 comprises 15 residues. Germline V gene lookup returns CDR1 LNHDA and CDR2 SQIVND (reference sequence). V lost 4 bases, J lost 3 bases, and 6 bases stayed unmatched. The CDR3 loop is CASSKDAGGYNEQFF. For the CDR3, the DNA is TGTGCCAGTAGTAAAGATGCAGGGGGCTACAATGAGCAGTTCTTC.

This chain joins TRBV4-1 and TRBJ2-7; 7 bases map to TRBD2. This CDR3 contains 16 residues. The germline V gene encodes CDR1 MGHRA and CDR2 YSYEKL. V lost 0 bases and J lost 2; bases outside the gene matches: 7. Here the CDR3 reads CASSQDPPSGAYEQYF. The CDR3 DNA is TGCGCCAGCAGCCAAGATCCCCCTAGCGGAGCCTACGAGCAGTACTTC.

This chain links TRBV5-1 with TRBJ2-7, with 8 bases aligning to TRBD2. The length of the CDR3 is 17 residues. Germline CDR1 reads SGHRS; CDR2 reads YFSETQ. Trimming took 5 bases from V and 5 from J; bases not matched to a gene: 18. The CDR3 here is CASRPSPGSGSYHEQYF. The CDR3 DNA is TGCGCCAGCAGACCATCCCCTGGAAGCGGGAGTTACCACGAGCAGTACTTC.

The CDR3 here is CASSPLPVEGNTIYF. CDR3 coding DNA: TGTGCCAGCAGCCCACTCCCAGTGGAGGGAAACACCATATATTTT. The chain combines TRBV9 with TRBJ1-3; D unresolved. V was shortened by 4 bases and J by 4 bases, with 15 bases between the two germline ends. The CDR3 length is 15 residues. Germline V gene lookup returns CDR1 SGDLS and CDR2 YYNGEE. The variable domain in full, completed from reference TRBV9 and TRBJ1-3, reads DSGVTQTPKHLITATGQRVTLRCSPRSGDLSVYWYQQSLDQGLQFLIQYYNGEERAKGNILERFSAQQFPDLHSELNLSSLELGDSALYFCASSPLPVEGNTIYFGEGSWLTVV.

This clone came up a few times. This sample includes further DNA sequences coding for the same CDR3. The rearrangement joins TRBV7-3 to TRBJ1-1, with a possible D match to TRBD1 (6 bases). With 4 bases removed from V and 5 bases from J, the gap between germline ends came to 11 bases. CDR3 length: 13 amino acids. The germline CDR1 and CDR2 sequences are SGHTA and FQGTGA. The CDR3 here is CASSSQGDTEAFF. DNA of the CDR3: TGTGCCAGCAGCTCACAGGGAGATACTGAAGCTTTCTTT. The full variable domain, with the rest looked up from reference TRBV7-3 and TRBJ1-1, is GAGVSQTPSNKVTEKGKYVELRCDPISGHTALYWYRQSLGQGPEFLIYFQGTGAADDSGLPNDRFFAVRPEGSVSTLKIQRTERGDSAVYLCASSSQGDTEAFFGQGTRLTVV.

The V call is TRBV15, the J call TRBJ1-6; TRBD1 agrees at 9 bases. Germline CDR1 and CDR2: LNHNV and YYDKDF (reference sequence). V shed 5 bases and J 19 bases; nucleotides not matched to a gene: 9. The CDR3 spans 12 residues. The CDR3 DNA follows: TGTGCCACCAGCCCTCCCGGGACAGGGAGTCACTTT. It codes for CATSPPGTGSHF.

DNA of the CDR3: TGCGCCAGCAGCTTCGGGACAGGGTGGAACACCGGGGAGCTGTTTTTT. Translation gives CASSFGTGWNTGELFF. The chain has TRBV5-1 and TRBJ2-2; 9 bases align to TRBD1. Germline lookup yields CDR1 SGHRS and CDR2 YFSETQ. J gave up 1 base and V 2 bases, and 3 bases lay outside the gene matches. The CDR3 totals 16 residues.

The chain is built from TRBV18 and TRBJ1-4; D possibly corresponds to TRBD1 (5 bases). The V end was cut by 2 bases, the J end by 6 bases, with 16 bases between. The length of the CDR3 is 16 residues. Germline V lookup: CDR1 KGHSH, CDR2 LQKENI. DNA for the CDR3: TGTGCCAGCTCACCATGGGGAGGGGCCAGGGATGAAAAACTGTTTTTT. Translating it yields CASSPWGGARDEKLFF.

This clone occurred a few times. The V and J genes are TRBV5-1 and TRBJ1-2; D is uncertain. This CDR3 has 14 amino acids. The V end lost 0 bases, the J end lost 4 bases, and 10 bases lay between the germline ends. Per the germline V gene, CDR1 is SGHRS and CDR2 is YFSETQ. Here the CDR3 reads CASSLENGVYGYTF. In DNA, the CDR3 is TGCGCCAGCAGCTTGGAAAATGGAGTCTATGGCTACACCTTC.

This clone has more than one count but fewer than ten. J is TRBJ1-5 and V is TRBV19, with 7 bases fitting TRBD1. The junction had 10 bases not matched to a gene; V was cut back by 4 bases and J by 4 bases. CDR3 length equals 16 residues. The V gene's germline CDR1 is LNHDA and CDR2 SQIVND (reference sequence). CDR3 amino acids: CASSTSSTGPNQPQHF. CDR3 coding DNA: TGTGCCAGTAGTACCTCTTCGACAGGGCCGAATCAGCCCCAGCATTTT. Combining the CDR3 with reference TRBV19 and TRBJ1-5 gives the whole variable domain DGGITQSPKYLFRKEGQNVTLSCEQNLNHDAMYWYRQDPGQGLRLIYYSQIVNDFQKGDIAEGYSVSREKKESFPLTVTSAQKNPTAFYLCASSTSSTGPNQPQHFGDGTRLSIL.

The V call is TRBV12-3 or TRBV12-4, the J call TRBJ2-5; D possibly corresponds to TRBD2 (6 bases). Trimming took 6 bases from V and 4 from J, leaving 12 bases between them. The CDR3 runs to 13 residues. The CDR3 loop reads CASRVRESETQYF. CDR3 DNA sequence: TGTGCCAGCAGGGTTCGGGAGTCAGAGACCCAGTACTTC.

This clone appeared a few times. This rearrangement joins TRBV6-5 to TRBJ1-1; tentative D call: TRBD1 (5 bases). The germline V gene has CDR1 MNHEY and CDR2 SVGAGI. V was shortened by 4 bases and J by 3 bases, with 9 bases between the two germline ends. This CDR3 spans 13 amino acids. The CDR3 sequence: CASSLGRDTEAFF. The CDR3 DNA is TGTGCCAGCAGTTTAGGCAGGGACACTGAAGCTTTCTTT.

The chain has TRBV21-1 and TRBJ2-2; TRBD1 reflects the table's D call only, with no check against the DNA. TRBV21-1 is given as a pseudogene. This CDR3 is 16 amino acids long. In DNA form, the CDR3 reads TGTGCAGGGGTTTTTAGGGGACAGGGGGCCCCCGGGGAGCTGTTTTTT. Translating gives CAGVFRGQGAPGELFF.

The chain joins TRBV18 to TRBJ1-5, with D possibly being TRBD1 (5 bases). Per the germline V gene, CDR1 is KGHSH and CDR2 is LQKENI. The CDR3 has 15 amino acids. The V and J ends lost 3 bases and 3 bases respectively, with 12 bases between them. For the CDR3, the DNA is TGTGCCAGCTCACCGCCGGAAGGGGTCAATCAGCCCCAGCATTTT. Its protein is CASSPPEGVNQPQHF.

V gene TRBV5-6 combines with J gene TRBJ1-2; D gene ambiguous. Germline V gene sequence: CDR1 SGHDT, CDR2 YYEEEE. Trimming pared 5 bases from V and 0 bases from J, leaving 11 bases between. This CDR3 contains 14 residues. The CDR3 nucleotides read TGTGCCAGCAGGACTCTCAGAGCTAACTATGGCTACACCTTC. It specifies CASRTLRANYGYTF.

The chain combines TRBV5-1 with TRBJ2-7, with 9 bases matching TRBD2. Per the germline V gene, CDR1 is SGHRS and CDR2 is YFSETQ. The trim removed 5 bases at V and 5 bases at J, leaving 14 bases unmatched. CDR3 length: 16 amino acids. In nucleotides, the CDR3 is TGCGCCAGCAGGCCTCGTGGCGGGAGGGCCGTTGACGAGCAGTACTTC. Translating it yields CASRPRGGRAVDEQYF.

The chain combines TRBV3-1 (or the pseudogene TRBV3-2) with TRBJ1-3; 7 positions match TRBD1. V shed 5 bases, J shed 4 bases, and the junction held 11 bases outside the gene matches. The CDR3 totals 16 residues. Germline V gene sequence: CDR1 LGHDT, CDR2 YNNKEL (reference sequence). In DNA, the CDR3 is TGTGCCAGCAGCGAGCCAGATACAGGGGCAGGAAACACCATATATTTT. It translates to CASSEPDTGAGNTIYF.

The J gene is TRBJ1-1, the V gene TRBV5-4; possibly TRBD1 for D (6 bases). In germline, CDR1 is SGHNT, CDR2 YYREEE (reference sequence). The CDR3 extends over 14 amino acids. With 0 bases removed from V and 2 bases from J, the gap between germline ends came to 8 bases. The CDR3 reads CASSLVQGNTEAFF. In DNA form, the CDR3 reads TGTGCCAGCAGCTTGGTACAGGGAAACACTGAAGCTTTCTTT.

This clone showed up just once. This rearrangement joins TRBV3-1 (or the pseudogene TRBV3-2) to TRBJ2-1, with 9 bases matching TRBD2. V trimming: 1 base; J trimming: 9 bases; junction bases outside the gene matches: 10. CDR1 is LGHDT and CDR2 is YNNKEL in the germline V gene (reference sequence). The CDR3 length is 16 residues. Here the CDR3 DNA reads TGTGCCAGCAGCCAAGGCGGCGGGAGGGCCGCCGGTGAGCAGTTCTTC. As protein: CASSQGGGRAAGEQFF.

The V gene is TRBV5-1, the J gene TRBJ1-6; D gene unclear. Trimming stripped 1 base from V and 7 bases from J, with 12 bases between. Germline CDR1 SGHRS, CDR2 YFSETQ. The CDR3 has 15 residues. The CDR3, as DNA: TGCGCCAGCAGCTTGCACGGAGAAGGAAATTCACCCCTCCACTTT. Translating it yields CASSLHGEGNSPLHF.